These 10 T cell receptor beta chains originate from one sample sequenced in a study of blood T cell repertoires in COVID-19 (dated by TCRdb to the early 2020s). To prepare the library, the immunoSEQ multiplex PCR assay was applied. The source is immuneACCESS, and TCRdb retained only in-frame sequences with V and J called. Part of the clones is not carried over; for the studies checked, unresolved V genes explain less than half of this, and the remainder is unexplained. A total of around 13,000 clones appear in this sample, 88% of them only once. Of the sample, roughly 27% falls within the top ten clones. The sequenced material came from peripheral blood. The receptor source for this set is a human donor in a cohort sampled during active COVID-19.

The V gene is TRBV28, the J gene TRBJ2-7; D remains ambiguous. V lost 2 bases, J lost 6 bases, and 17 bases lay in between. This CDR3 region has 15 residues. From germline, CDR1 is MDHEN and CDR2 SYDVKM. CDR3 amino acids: CASSLSQVASLEQYF. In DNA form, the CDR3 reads TGTGCCAGCAGTTTAAGCCAGGTTGCGTCCCTCGAGCAGTACTTC.

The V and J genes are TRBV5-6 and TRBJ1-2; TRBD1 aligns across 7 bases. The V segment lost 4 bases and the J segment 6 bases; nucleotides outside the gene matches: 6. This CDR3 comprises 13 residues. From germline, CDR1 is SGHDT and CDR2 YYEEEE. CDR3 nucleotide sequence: TGTGCCAGCAGCCTACAGGGGTGGGATGGCTACACCTTC. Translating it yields CASSLQGWDGYTF.

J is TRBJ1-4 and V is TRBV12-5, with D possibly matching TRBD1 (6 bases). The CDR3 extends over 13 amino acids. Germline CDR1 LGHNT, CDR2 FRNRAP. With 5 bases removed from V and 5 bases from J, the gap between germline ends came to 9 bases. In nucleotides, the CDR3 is TGTGCTAGTGGTCTCACAGGGAATGAAAAACTGTTTTTT. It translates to CASGLTGNEKLFF.

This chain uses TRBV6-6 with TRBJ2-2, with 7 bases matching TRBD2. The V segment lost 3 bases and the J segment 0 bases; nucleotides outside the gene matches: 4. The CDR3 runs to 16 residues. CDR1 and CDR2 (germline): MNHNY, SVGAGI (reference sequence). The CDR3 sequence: CASSYSLAPNTGELFF. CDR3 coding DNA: TGTGCCAGCAGTTATTCACTAGCGCCGAACACCGGGGAGCTGTTTTTT.

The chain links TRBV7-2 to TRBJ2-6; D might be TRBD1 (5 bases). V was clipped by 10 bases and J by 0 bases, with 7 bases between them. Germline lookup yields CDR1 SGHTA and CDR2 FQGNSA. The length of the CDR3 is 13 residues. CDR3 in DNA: TGTGCCATCGACAGCTCTGGGGCCAACGTCCTGACTTTC. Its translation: CAIDSSGANVLTF.

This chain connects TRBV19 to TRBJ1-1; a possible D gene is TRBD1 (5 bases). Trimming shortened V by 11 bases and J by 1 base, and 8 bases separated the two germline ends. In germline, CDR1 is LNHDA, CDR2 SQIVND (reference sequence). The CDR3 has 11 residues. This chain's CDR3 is CAAGQNTEAFF. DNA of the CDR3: TGTGCCGCTGGACAGAACACTGAAGCTTTCTTT.

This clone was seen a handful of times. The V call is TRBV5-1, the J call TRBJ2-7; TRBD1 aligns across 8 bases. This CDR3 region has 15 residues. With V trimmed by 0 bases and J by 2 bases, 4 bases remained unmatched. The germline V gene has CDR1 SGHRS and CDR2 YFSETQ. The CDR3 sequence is CASSLGTGPAYEQYF. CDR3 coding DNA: TGCGCCAGCAGCTTGGGGACAGGGCCCGCCTACGAGCAGTACTTC.

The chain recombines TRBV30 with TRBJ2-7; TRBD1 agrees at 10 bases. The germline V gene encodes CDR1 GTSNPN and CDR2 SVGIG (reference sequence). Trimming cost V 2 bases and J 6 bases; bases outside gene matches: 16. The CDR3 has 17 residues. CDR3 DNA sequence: TGTGCCTGGAGTAGGCGCGGGACAGGGGTCACTACGGGCGAGCAGTACTTC. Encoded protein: CAWSRRGTGVTTGEQYF.

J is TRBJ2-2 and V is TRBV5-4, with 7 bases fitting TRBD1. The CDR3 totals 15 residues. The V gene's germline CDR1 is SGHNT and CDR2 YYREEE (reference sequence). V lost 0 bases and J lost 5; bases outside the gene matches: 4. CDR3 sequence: CASSLVTRGTGELFF. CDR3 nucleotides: TGTGCCAGCAGCTTGGTTACCAGGGGGACCGGGGAGCTGTTTTTT.

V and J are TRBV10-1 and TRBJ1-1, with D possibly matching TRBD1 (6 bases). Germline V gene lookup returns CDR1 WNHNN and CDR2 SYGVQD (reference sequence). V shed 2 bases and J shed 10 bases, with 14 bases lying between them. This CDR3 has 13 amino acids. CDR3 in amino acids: CASSEDNREGAFF. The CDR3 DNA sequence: TGCGCCAGCAGTGAGGACAACAGGGAGGGAGCTTTCTTT.